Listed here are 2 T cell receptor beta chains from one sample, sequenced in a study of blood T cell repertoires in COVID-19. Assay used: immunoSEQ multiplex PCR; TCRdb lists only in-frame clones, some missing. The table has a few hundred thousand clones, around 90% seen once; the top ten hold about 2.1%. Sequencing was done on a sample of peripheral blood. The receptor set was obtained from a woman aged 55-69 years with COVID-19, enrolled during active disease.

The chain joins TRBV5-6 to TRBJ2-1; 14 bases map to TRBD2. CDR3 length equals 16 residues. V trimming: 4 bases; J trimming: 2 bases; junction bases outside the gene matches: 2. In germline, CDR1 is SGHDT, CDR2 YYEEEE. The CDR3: CASSRGLAGAYNEQFF. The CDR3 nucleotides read TGTGCCAGCAGCCGGGGACTAGCGGGGGCCTACAATGAGCAGTTCTTC.

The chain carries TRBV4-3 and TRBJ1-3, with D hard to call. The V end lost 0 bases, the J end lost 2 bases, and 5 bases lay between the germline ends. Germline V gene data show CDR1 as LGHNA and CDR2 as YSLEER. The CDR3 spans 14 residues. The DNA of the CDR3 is TGCGCCAGCAGCCAAGACATCCCTGGAAACACCATATATTTT. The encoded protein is CASSQDIPGNTIYF.